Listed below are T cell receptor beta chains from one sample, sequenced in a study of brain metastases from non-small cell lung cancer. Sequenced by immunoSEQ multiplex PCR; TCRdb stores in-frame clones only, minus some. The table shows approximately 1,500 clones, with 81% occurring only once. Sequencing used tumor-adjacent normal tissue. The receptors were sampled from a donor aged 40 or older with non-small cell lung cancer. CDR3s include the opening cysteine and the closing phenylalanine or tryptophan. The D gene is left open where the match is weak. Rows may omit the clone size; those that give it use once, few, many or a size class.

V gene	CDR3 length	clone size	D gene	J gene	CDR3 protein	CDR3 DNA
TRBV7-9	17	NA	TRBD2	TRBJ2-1	CASSFGLAGPHSNEQFF	TGTGCCAGCAGCTTCGGACTAGCGGGGCCTCACTCTAATGAGCAGTTCTTC
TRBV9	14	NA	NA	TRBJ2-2	CASSPQTATGELFF	TGTGCCAGCAGCCCTCAGACAGCAACCGGGGAGCTGTTTTTT
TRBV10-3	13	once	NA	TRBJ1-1	CATKTVPNTEAFF	TGTGCCACCAAGACAGTTCCGAACACTGAAGCTTTCTTT
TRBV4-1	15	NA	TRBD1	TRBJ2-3	CASSRGQGVADTQYF	TGCGCCAGCAGCCGTGGACAGGGCGTTGCAGATACGCAGTATTTT
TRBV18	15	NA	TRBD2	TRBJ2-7	CASSAGLAGDYEQYF	TGTGCCAGCTCAGCCGGACTAGCGGGGGACTACGAGCAGTACTTC
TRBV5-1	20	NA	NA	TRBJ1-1	CASSSIPQGHLLHMNTEAFF	TGCGCCAGCAGCTCTATACCACAAGGACACTTACTCCACATGAACACTGAAGCTTTCTTT
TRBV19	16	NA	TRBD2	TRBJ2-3	CASSIRASGATDTQYF	TGTGCTAGTAGTATCCGAGCTAGCGGGGCAACAGATACGCAGTATTTT
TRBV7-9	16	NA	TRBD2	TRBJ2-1	CASSGGLAGTNNEQFF	TGTGCCAGCAGCGGGGGACTAGCGGGGACTAACAATGAGCAGTTCTTC
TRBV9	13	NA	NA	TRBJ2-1	CASSVSGANEQFF	TGTGCCAGCAGCGTTTCGGGGGCCAATGAGCAGTTCTTC
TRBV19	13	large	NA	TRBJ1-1	CASSSGKNTEAFF	TGTGCCAGTAGTAGCGGCAAGAACACTGAAGCTTTCTTT
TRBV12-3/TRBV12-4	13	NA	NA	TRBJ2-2	CASTSTEIGELFF	TGTGCCAGCACTTCAACCGAGATCGGGGAGCTGTTTTTT
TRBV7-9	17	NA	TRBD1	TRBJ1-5	CASSHRQGPYSNQPQHF	TGTGCCAGCAGCCACAGACAGGGACCGTATAGCAATCAGCCCCAGCATTTT